Listed below are T cell receptor beta chains from one sample, sequenced in a study of cytomegalovirus exposure and HLA in healthy donors. Assay used: immunoSEQ multiplex PCR; TCRdb lists only in-frame clones, some missing. The data contain 150,000 to 200,000 clones, roughly 79% of them singletons. What was sequenced was PBMCs. All receptors derive from a woman in her forties or fifties in good health and CMV-seronegative. Each CDR3 is given with its conserved first and last residue. The D gene is left open where the match is weak. Some rows mark clone size as missing; the rest say once, few, many or name a class of expanded clone.

clone_size: NA
j_call: TRBJ2-5
v_call: TRBV7-2
d_call: TRBD2
cdr3_nt: TGTGCCAGCAGCTTAGGACCGGCGGGGGTGACCCAGTACTTC
cdr3_aa: CASSLGPAGVTQYF

clone_size: few
j_call: TRBJ1-2
v_call: TRBV28
d_call: NA
cdr3_nt: TGTGCCAGCACCGCTCTCCAGGGAAATGGCTACACCTTC
cdr3_aa: CASTALQGNGYTF

clone_size: NA
j_call: TRBJ2-5
v_call: TRBV27
d_call: NA
cdr3_nt: TGTGCCAGCAGTCCAGCGGTGTACCAAGAGACCCAGTACTTC
cdr3_aa: CASSPAVYQETQYF

clone_size: NA
j_call: TRBJ2-7
v_call: TRBV7-9
d_call: NA
cdr3_nt: TGTGCCAGCAGCTTTCCGACACCTTACGAGCAGTACTTC
cdr3_aa: CASSFPTPYEQYF

clone_size: NA
j_call: TRBJ1-1
v_call: TRBV2
d_call: NA
cdr3_nt: TGTGCCAGCAGGCAAGCGGGGACTGAAGCTTTCTTT
cdr3_aa: CASRQAGTEAFF

clone_size: NA
j_call: TRBJ2-1
v_call: TRBV7-2
d_call: NA
cdr3_nt: TGTGCCAGCCGTGTCGTGGGGCCCTACAATGAGCAGTTCTTC
cdr3_aa: CASRVVGPYNEQFF

clone_size: NA
j_call: TRBJ2-7
v_call: TRBV5-1
d_call: NA
cdr3_nt: TGCGCCAGCAGCTTGTGGCAGGGCTCCTACGAGCAGTACTTC
cdr3_aa: CASSLWQGSYEQYF

clone_size: once
j_call: TRBJ2-7
v_call: TRBV27
d_call: NA
cdr3_nt: TGTGCCAGCAGTTCGGACAGCGGCAATTCCTACGAGCAGTACTTC
cdr3_aa: CASSSDSGNSYEQYF

clone_size: NA
j_call: TRBJ2-2
v_call: TRBV28
d_call: NA
cdr3_nt: TGTGCCAGCAGTTGGCGGACAGTACAGGACACCGGGGAGCTGTTTTTT
cdr3_aa: CASSWRTVQDTGELFF

clone_size: NA
j_call: TRBJ2-6
v_call: TRBV10-3
d_call: NA
cdr3_nt: TGTGCCATCTCCGGGGTTGGGGCCAACGTCCTGACTTTC
cdr3_aa: CAISGVGANVLTF

clone_size: NA
j_call: TRBJ2-7
v_call: TRBV18
d_call: NA
cdr3_nt: TGTGCCAGCTCACCAGTGTCAGGCTACGAGCAGTACTTC
cdr3_aa: CASSPVSGYEQYF

clone_size: once
j_call: TRBJ2-5
v_call: TRBV7-9
d_call: TRBD1
cdr3_nt: TGTGCCAGCAGCTTAGGGGACAGGGGCAGGGAGACCCAGTACTTC
cdr3_aa: CASSLGDRGRETQYF

clone_size: once
j_call: TRBJ1-2
v_call: TRBV7-8
d_call: NA
cdr3_nt: TGTGCCAGCAGCTCAAGGACGGGAGGGCACTATGGCTACACCTTC
cdr3_aa: CASSSRTGGHYGYTF

clone_size: NA
j_call: TRBJ2-3
v_call: TRBV12-5
d_call: NA
cdr3_nt: TGTGCTAGTGGTTTGGGGGACACAAACACAGATACGCAGTATTTT
cdr3_aa: CASGLGDTNTDTQYF

clone_size: NA
j_call: TRBJ2-3
v_call: TRBV15
d_call: TRBD2
cdr3_nt: TGTGCCACCAGAAGCGGGGTAGTCACAGATACGCAGTATTTT
cdr3_aa: CATRSGVVTDTQYF

clone_size: NA
j_call: TRBJ1-5
v_call: TRBV2
d_call: NA
cdr3_nt: TGTGCCAGCAGCAATACCGGGCAGCCCCAGCATTTT
cdr3_aa: CASSNTGQPQHF

clone_size: NA
j_call: TRBJ2-1
v_call: TRBV25-1
d_call: TRBD1
cdr3_nt: TGTGCCAGCAGAACGACAGGGTTTAATGAGCAGTTCTTC
cdr3_aa: CASRTTGFNEQFF

clone_size: NA
j_call: TRBJ2-3
v_call: TRBV28
d_call: TRBD2
cdr3_nt: TGTGCCAGCAGTACTAGCGGGAGAGTTGGTGATACGCAGTATTTT
cdr3_aa: CASSTSGRVGDTQYF

clone_size: NA
j_call: TRBJ2-2
v_call: TRBV2
d_call: TRBD1
cdr3_nt: TGTGCCAGCAGCGTCACAGGGGGCGTCAGAACCGGGGAGCTGTTTTTT
cdr3_aa: CASSVTGGVRTGELFF

clone_size: NA
j_call: TRBJ2-1
v_call: TRBV5-1
d_call: TRBD2
cdr3_nt: TGCGCCAGCAGCCCAGGATATAGCGGGGGGAGGAATGAGCAGTTCTTC
cdr3_aa: CASSPGYSGGRNEQFF

clone_size: NA
j_call: TRBJ1-4
v_call: TRBV4-2
d_call: NA
cdr3_nt: TGTGCCAGCAGCCAAGCCGACAGGTATAATGAAAAACTGTTTTTT
cdr3_aa: CASSQADRYNEKLFF

clone_size: NA
j_call: TRBJ2-2
v_call: TRBV28
d_call: NA
cdr3_nt: TGTGCCAGCAGTTTCGGAGGCAGGGGATACACCGGGGAGCTGTTTTTT
cdr3_aa: CASSFGGRGYTGELFF

clone_size: NA
j_call: TRBJ1-2
v_call: TRBV5-1
d_call: NA
cdr3_nt: TGCGCCAGCGGATTCACAGGGTCCTATGGCTACACCTTC
cdr3_aa: CASGFTGSYGYTF

clone_size: NA
j_call: TRBJ2-7
v_call: TRBV27
d_call: NA
cdr3_nt: TGTGCCAGCAGCCTGGGTCGCGGCGGCGAGCAGTACTTC
cdr3_aa: CASSLGRGGEQYF